This TCR beta chain was sequenced in a study of T cell responses to AZD1222 COVID-19 vaccine. Study summary: Pooling covered second doses at about 4 or about 12 weeks. Notes on the study in general: The study reported that nearly half of spike-specific TCRs target unmutated variant regions. The donor cohort was predominantly white British with a female majority, and clonal diversity may have been underestimated.

Sequenced by immunoSEQ multiplex PCR; TCRdb stores in-frame clones only, minus some. In the table there are 99,000 or so clones, roughly 93% of which are singletons. From germline, CDR1 is SGHNT and CDR2 YYREEE (reference sequence). The CDR3 is 15 amino acids. V lost 0 bases, J lost 6 bases, and 16 bases lay in between. About this clone: The antigen is unknown.

This receptor was identified in an adult in good health. The J gene is TRBJ2-7, the V gene TRBV5-4; D may be TRBD1 (6 bases). The specimen comprised peripheral blood, sampled on day 0 of AZD1222 vaccination. The DNA of the CDR3 is TGTGCCAGCAGCTTGGGGCAGGGGCGTGAAGCCGAGCAGTACTTC. This codes for CASSLGQGREAEQYF.